This TCR beta chain was recorded in a study of vaccination and CD4 T cells after COVID-19. As for time point: late sampling 161 to 241 days after vaccination in three convalescent patients. As to treatment: approximately nine-day PBMC culture with coronavirus spike peptide pools or control peptides (ViraFEST assay). This clonotype turned up a few times. The antigen remains unidentified. Cultured CD4+ T cells had their DNA profiled by the Oncomine TCR Beta short-read assay. In TCRdb, the PCR reads were re-called with MiXCR into one record per CDR3 protein. The sample consists of over 15,000 distinct CDR3 sequences, about 50% of them appearing once. The clonotype was recovered from a human donor who had recovered from COVID-19. The sample consisted of CD4+ T cells from blood, cultured in vitro, taken about 7 months after SARS-CoV-2 vaccination.

CDR3 in amino acids: CSASRGAYNEQFF. Written as DNA, the CDR3 is TGCAGTGCTAGTCGGGGCGCTTACAATGAGCAGTTCTTC. The J gene is TRBJ2-1, the V gene TRBV20-1; D is possibly TRBD1 or TRBD2 (5 bases each). Germline V lookup: CDR1 DFQATT, CDR2 SNEGSKA (reference sequence). Trimming took off 3 bases at V and 4 bases at J, with 10 bases between the two ends. This CDR3 is built from 13 residues.